Sequencing of this TCR beta chain was carried out in a study of T cells in Graves' hyperthyroidism and ophthalmopathy. CDR3 length: 15 amino acids. Germline CDR1 and CDR2: LNHDA and SQIVND (reference sequence). With 5 bases clipped from V and 0 bases from J, the junction kept 6 bases outside the gene matches. There are many counts of this clonotype. Amplification yielded TCR beta CDR3 regions, with RNA transcripts as the source. First-round RT-PCR of the TCR CDR3 relied on the HTBI primer set. Via MiXCR, TCRdb re-called the multiplex PCR reads, giving one row per CDR3 protein. Of some 570,000 distinct CDR3 sequences detected, roughly a sixth appear once; the ten largest clones hold around 17%.

The sequence was obtained from a woman younger than 30 with Graves' ophthalmopathy. Sequencing input: blood. V is TRBV19 and J is TRBJ1-1; 7 nucleotides agree with TRBD1. The CDR3 DNA reads TGTGCCAGTAGTCCTTGGGACAGTATGAACACTGAAGCTTTCTTT. This sequence encodes CASSPWDSMNTEAFF. Looking up the rest from reference TRBV19 and TRBJ1-1 gives the full variable domain: DGGITQSPKYLFRKEGQNVTLSCEQNLNHDAMYWYRQDPGQGLRLIYYSQIVNDFQKGDIAEGYSVSREKKESFPLTVTSAQKNPTAFYLCASSPWDSMNTEAFFGQGTRLTVV.